The 19 T cell receptor beta chains in this list originate from one sample, sequenced in a study of T-cell memory formation after mild COVID-19. TCRdb processed the 5' RACE reads anew with MiXCR; each CDR3 protein has one entry. The top ten clones hold about 8.4% of a sample with about 560,000 distinct CDR3 sequences, 20% to 25% of them seen once. The specimen was PBMCs or a T cell subset sorted from them (not recorded which). The receptors shown here come from an adult woman who had mild COVID-19 (a few samples of this study predate the infection). Cell type and time point are not known.

The rearrangement joins TRBV6-5 to TRBJ1-2; 8 nucleotides align to TRBD1. This CDR3 has 13 amino acids. V shed 5 bases and J 8 bases; nucleotides not matched to a gene: 7. Germline values: CDR1 MNHEY, CDR2 SVGAGI. The CDR3 region is CASSRQGTGGYTF. CDR3 DNA: TGTGCCAGCAGTCGACAGGGGACGGGCGGCTACACCTTC.

This clonotype turned up a few times. The V gene is TRBV10-3, the J gene TRBJ2-7, with D unclear. The CDR3 is 12 residues long. V gave up 9 bases and J gave up 4 bases, with 13 bases separating them. CDR1 and CDR2 (germline): ENHRY, SYGVKD. The CDR3 protein is CAIQSGGYEQYF. The DNA for the CDR3 is TGTGCCATACAGTCAGGTGGTTACGAGCAGTACTTC.

This clonotype was picked up a small number of times. This sequence joins TRBV12-3 or TRBV12-4 and TRBJ2-2; D may be TRBD2 (6 bases). The CDR3 covers 20 residues. Trimming pared 5 bases from V and 7 bases from J, leaving 32 bases between. The CDR3 reads CASSHSGPGPRDSAVGELFF. DNA of the CDR3: TGTGCCAGCAGTCACTCCGGGCCAGGTCCCCGGGACTCAGCGGTCGGGGAGCTGTTTTTT.

The J gene is TRBJ2-2, the V gene TRBV7-3; D is undetermined. CDR3 length: 15 residues. Between the trimmed V and J ends, which lost 1 base and 2 bases, there was a span of 8 bases. The germline V gene has CDR1 SGHTA and CDR2 FQGTGA. The CDR3 DNA reads as TGTGCCAGCAGCTTAATGATTGGAAACACCGGGGAGCTGTTTTTT. Its protein product is CASSLMIGNTGELFF.

The rearrangement links TRBV2 to TRBJ1-3; D is uncertain. Germline V gene lookup returns CDR1 SNHLY and CDR2 FYNNEI. CDR3 length: 13 amino acids. The V end was cut by 4 bases, the J end by 1 base, with 5 bases between. In DNA, the CDR3 is TGTGCCAGCAGTGCAGTGTCTGGAAACACCATATATTTT. It specifies CASSAVSGNTIYF. Supplemented by reference TRBV2 and TRBJ1-3, the full variable domain reads EPEVTQTPSHQVTQMGQEVILRCVPISNHLYFYWYRQILGQKVEFLVSFYNNEISEKSEIFDDQFSVERPDGSNFTLKIRSTKLEDSAMYFCASSAVSGNTIYFGEGSWLTVV.

As to this clonotype: A much larger clonotype is one base distant, so this may be a read error. The chain employs TRBV7-2 and TRBJ2-1; TRBD2 matches at 9 bases. The CDR3 totals 16 residues. CDR1 and CDR2 from the germline V gene are SGHTA and FQGNSA. J was trimmed by 5 bases and V by 5 bases; bases with no gene match: 10. CDR3 DNA: TGTGCCAGCAGCCACTTGGGCGGGGGGGCCCACAATGAGCAGTTCTTC. It is translated as CASSHLGGGAHNEQFF.

This clonotype qualifies as medium-sized. V gene TRBV24-1 combines with J gene TRBJ2-1, with D perhaps TRBD1 or TRBD2 (6 bases each). This CDR3 comprises 16 residues. V lost 5 bases to trimming and J lost 0 bases, with 13 bases between them. The germline V gene has CDR1 KGHDR and CDR2 SFDVKD. The CDR3 region has the DNA TGTGCCACCAGTGGGATGGGGGGCCGCTCCTACAATGAGCAGTTCTTC. Amino acids: CATSGMGGRSYNEQFF.

The CDR3 region has the DNA TGTGCCATCAGTGAGTCCGCACAAGCGGGCGAGCAGTACTTC. Translating gives CAISESAQAGEQYF. The chain couples TRBV10-3 to TRBJ2-7, with a tentative D call TRBD2 (6 bases). This CDR3 spans 14 amino acids. From germline, CDR1 is ENHRY and CDR2 SYGVKD. The germline V and J ends were trimmed by 0 bases and 6 bases, with 12 bases remaining between them.

The chain combines TRBV20-1 with TRBJ2-7, with TRBD1 identical over 9 bases. The CDR3 sequence is 13 residues long. J gave up 6 bases and V 3 bases, and 6 bases lay outside the gene matches. Germline loops: CDR1 DFQATT, CDR2 SNEGSKA (reference sequence). CDR3 in amino acids: CSARGDRAPEQYF. In DNA, the CDR3 is TGCAGTGCTAGGGGGGACAGGGCACCCGAGCAGTACTTC.

The V and J genes are TRBV20-1 and TRBJ2-7; D possibly uses TRBD1 or TRBD2 (5 bases each). V dropped 5 bases and J dropped 3 bases, with 8 bases sitting between them. This CDR3 region has 11 residues. Per the germline V gene, CDR1 is DFQATT and CDR2 is SNEGSKA (reference sequence). CDR3 DNA: TGCAGTGCTGCTGGGGGCTACGAGCAGTACTTC. It encodes CSAAGGYEQYF.

This clonotype was counted only a few times. This chain joins TRBV12-3 or TRBV12-4 and TRBJ2-3, with 9 nucleotides matching TRBD2. The CDR3 has 19 amino acids. The V segment lost 6 bases and the J segment 3 bases; nucleotides outside the gene matches: 19. The CDR3 bases are TGTGCCAGCAGCCGTAGGCGGCTAGCGGGGCTTACTGGTACAGATACGCAGTATTTT. Translating it yields CASSRRRLAGLTGTDTQYF.

The CDR3 is CASSFTPSNQPQHF. Here the CDR3 DNA reads TGTGCCAGCAGCTTTACGCCTAGCAATCAGCCCCAGCATTTT. This chain links TRBV5-6 with TRBJ1-5; D remains unclear. The CDR3 runs 14 residues. The V gene lost 2 bases and the J gene lost 0 bases, with 6 bases spanning the gap. Germline V gene lookup returns CDR1 SGHDT and CDR2 YYEEEE.

The rearrangement joins TRBV20-1 to TRBJ1-6, with D hard to call. Germline V lookup: CDR1 DFQATT, CDR2 SNEGSKA (reference sequence). The CDR3 loop spans 14 amino acids. V shed 4 bases and J shed 4 bases, with 11 bases lying between them. For the CDR3, the DNA is TGCAGTGCTACCCTTGGCTCATATAATTCACCCCTCCACTTT. Translated: CSATLGSYNSPLHF.

V and J are TRBV5-5 and TRBJ2-7; 10 nucleotides line up with TRBD1. Looked up from germline, CDR1 is SGHKS and CDR2 is YYEKEE (reference sequence). V lost 4 bases to trimming and J lost 0 bases; unmatched junction nucleotides: 10. This CDR3 contains 17 residues. As DNA, the CDR3 is TGTGCCAGCAGCGGGGGATGGGGGACAGGGGTCTCCTACGAGCAGTACTTC. It codes for CASSGGWGTGVSYEQYF.

This rearrangement joins TRBV10-3 to TRBJ2-3, with D unresolved. The CDR3 sequence is 14 residues long. Germline CDR1 ENHRY, CDR2 SYGVKD. V lost 3 bases, J lost 1 base, and 8 bases lay in between. In nucleotides, the CDR3 is TGTGCCATCAGTGATTTGGTGGGCACAGATACGCAGTATTTT. It codes for CAISDLVGTDTQYF.

The chain carries TRBV18 and TRBJ1-1, with D unclear. CDR1 KGHSH and CDR2 LQKENI come from the germline V gene. The germline V and J ends were trimmed by 3 bases and 1 base, with 9 bases remaining between them. CDR3 size: 14 residues. CDR3 loop: CASSPRESNTEAFF. For the CDR3, the DNA is TGTGCCAGCTCACCCCGGGAGTCGAACACTGAAGCTTTCTTT. Together with reference TRBV18 and TRBJ1-1, the CDR3 gives the full variable domain: NAGVMQNPRHLVRRRGQEARLRCSPMKGHSHVYWYRQLPEEGLKFMVYLQKENIIDESGMPKERFSAEFPKEGPSILRIQQVVRGDSAAYFCASSPRESNTEAFFGQGTRLTVV.

V and J are TRBV19 and TRBJ2-3; TRBD2 aligns across 7 bases. CDR1 and CDR2 (germline): LNHDA, SQIVND (reference sequence). The CDR3 is made up of 15 amino acids. The junction had 5 bases not matched to a gene; V was cut back by 3 bases and J by 2 bases. In nucleotides, the CDR3 is TGTGCCAGTAGTATCGCAGGGAGGGCCACAGATACGCAGTATTTT. Translating gives CASSIAGRATDTQYF.

This clonotype was seen only a few times. The chain is built from TRBV9 and TRBJ2-7; 13 nucleotides line up with TRBD2. The CDR3 is made up of 17 amino acids. Germline V gene sequence: CDR1 SGDLS, CDR2 YYNGEE. Losses at the gene ends were 0 bases for V and 5 bases for J; bases not matched to a gene: 8. CDR3 protein: CASSVVGGTSGMDEQYF. As DNA, the CDR3 is TGTGCCAGCAGCGTAGTGGGAGGGACTAGCGGGATGGACGAGCAGTACTTC.

This clonotype was detected a few times. The CDR3 spells CATSDSGTGNTEAFF. In nucleotides, the CDR3 is TGTGCCACCAGTGACTCCGGGACAGGGAACACTGAAGCTTTCTTT. This chain uses TRBV24-1 with TRBJ1-1; 8 bases match TRBD1. The CDR3 is made up of 15 amino acids. V lost 4 bases, J lost 1 base, and 4 bases stayed unmatched. The V gene's germline CDR1 is KGHDR and CDR2 SFDVKD.